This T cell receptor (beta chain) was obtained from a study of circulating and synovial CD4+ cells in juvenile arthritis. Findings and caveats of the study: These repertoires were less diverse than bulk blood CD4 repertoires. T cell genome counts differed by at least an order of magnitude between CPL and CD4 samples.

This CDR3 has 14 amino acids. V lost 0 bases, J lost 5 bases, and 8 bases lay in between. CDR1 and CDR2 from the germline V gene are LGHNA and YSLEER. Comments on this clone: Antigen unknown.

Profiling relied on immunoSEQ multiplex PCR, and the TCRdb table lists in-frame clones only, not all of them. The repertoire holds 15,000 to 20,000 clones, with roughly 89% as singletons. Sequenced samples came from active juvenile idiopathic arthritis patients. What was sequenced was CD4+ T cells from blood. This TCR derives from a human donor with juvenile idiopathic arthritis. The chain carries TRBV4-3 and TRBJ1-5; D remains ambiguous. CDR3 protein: CASSQDLGYQPQHF. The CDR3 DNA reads TGCGCCAGCAGCCAAGATCTGGGCTATCAGCCCCAGCATTTT.